This entry is about one TCR beta chain. This sample was taken from a study of OX40 agonist ivuxolimab in advanced cancers. The germline CDR1 and CDR2 sequences are DFQATT and SNEGSKA (reference sequence). V was cut by 5 bases and J by 7 bases, with 9 bases left in between. The CDR3 extends over 11 amino acids. Produced via immunoSEQ multiplex PCR; TCRdb's table is partial and in-frame only. The sample has around 77,000 clones, over 75% seen once; the top ten hold 0.55% to 0.7%. The starting material was CD4+ or CD8+ T cells sorted from blood, obtained in a trial of the OX40 agonist ivuxolimab. The chain links TRBV20-1 to TRBJ2-4; D is ambiguous. The TCR comes from an adult with an advanced solid tumor such as melanoma, head and neck, liver or kidney cancer. The DNA for the CDR3 is TGCAGTGCTGCTAGTAGGAACATTCAGTACTTC. It translates to CSAASRNIQYF.